This TCR beta chain was retrieved from a study of CD8 T cells in ankylosing spondylitis. Broader study findings: In ankylosing spondylitis blood, a motif of roughly 8 highly homologous TCR beta variants appeared characteristic. Disease-linked clones bore a CD8+ phenotype and were relatively rare in peripheral blood. The authors reported significant enrichment of disease-linked clones in matched ankylosing spondylitis synovial fluid.

The V gene lost 0 bases and the J gene lost 4 bases, with 11 bases spanning the gap. The CDR3 loop spans 14 amino acids. CDR1 and CDR2 (germline): SGDLS, YYNGEE. TCR beta libraries were made by quantitative 5'-RACE with molecular barcodes. TCRdb re-called the 5' RACE reads through MiXCR, storing one row per CDR3 protein. Altogether more than 100,000 distinct CDR3 sequences are present, roughly 18% being singletons, with the ten largest covering approximately 33%. Comment on this clonotype: Its antigen is as yet unknown.

The specimen sequenced was blood, either unsorted or a sorted T cell fraction (not recorded which). The sequence derives from a male donor with ankylosing spondylitis. This chain uses TRBV9 with TRBJ2-7; possible D gene TRBD2, 5 bases. CDR3 amino acids: CASSVELASYEQYF. DNA of the CDR3: TGTGCCAGCAGCGTAGAGCTAGCTTCTTACGAGCAGTACTTC.